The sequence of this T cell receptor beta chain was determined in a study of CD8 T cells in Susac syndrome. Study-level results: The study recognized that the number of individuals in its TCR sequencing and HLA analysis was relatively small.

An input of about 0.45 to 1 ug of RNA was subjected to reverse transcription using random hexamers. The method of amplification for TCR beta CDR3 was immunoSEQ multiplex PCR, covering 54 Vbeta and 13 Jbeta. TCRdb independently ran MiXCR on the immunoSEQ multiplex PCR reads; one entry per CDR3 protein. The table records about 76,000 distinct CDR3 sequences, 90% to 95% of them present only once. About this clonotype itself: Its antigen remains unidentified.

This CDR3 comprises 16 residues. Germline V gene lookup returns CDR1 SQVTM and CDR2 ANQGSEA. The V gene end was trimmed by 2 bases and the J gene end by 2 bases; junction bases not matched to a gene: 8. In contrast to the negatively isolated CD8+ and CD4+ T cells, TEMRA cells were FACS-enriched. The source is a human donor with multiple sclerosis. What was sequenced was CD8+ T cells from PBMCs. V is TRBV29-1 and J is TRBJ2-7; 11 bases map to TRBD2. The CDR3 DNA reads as TGCAGCGTTGAACGCTTACTAGCGGGGGCCGCCTACGAGCAGTACTTC. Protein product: CSVERLLAGAAYEQYF.